Listed here are 15 T cell receptor beta chains from one sample, sequenced in a study of T cells in women clearing cervical HPV infection. Some clones are missing from TCRdb's copy, which holds only in-frame ones; the method was immunoSEQ multiplex PCR. The sample holds tens of thousands of clones. Sequencing was done on a sample of blood buffy coat. Every receptor here comes from a woman aged 18-69 years with a cervical HPV16 infection that either progressed to CIN3+ or cleared (not recorded which).

Note on this clone: The read stops 3 residues short of the end of the CDR3; the missing end is completed from the germline J gene. The rearrangement uses TRBV11-2 and TRBJ2-7; D possibly corresponds to TRBD2 (7 bases). Germline V lookup: CDR1 SGHAT, CDR2 FQNNGV. The length of the CDR3 is 15 residues. V was trimmed by 0 bases and J by 4 bases, leaving 13 bases between them. Here the CDR3 reads CASSLERGLTYEQYF. The DNA read from the CDR3 is TGTGCCAGCAGCTTAGAGCGGGGGCTGACTTACGAG.

In the case of this clone: Read coverage stops 3 residues before the CDR3 terminus; the germline J gene supplies the remainder. V and J are TRBV7-6 and TRBJ2-3; D may be TRBD2 (7 bases). The germline V and J ends were trimmed by 6 bases and 5 bases, with 18 bases remaining between them. Germline V gene data show CDR1 as SGHVS and CDR2 as FNYEAQ. The CDR3 is made up of 15 amino acids. CDR3 DNA (partial): TGTGCCAGCAGTCAAGTAGGGGGGGGATTAGATACG. The encoded protein is CASSQVGGGLDT. The whole CDR3 protein reads CASSQVGGGLDTQYF.

Worth noting for this clone: The DNA ends 3 residues before the CDR3 does, and the rest of the CDR3 is filled in from the germline J gene. The chain uses TRBV19 and TRBJ2-7, with D hard to call. V shed 4 bases and J shed 6 bases, with 13 bases lying between them. CDR3 size: 13 residues. Germline loops: CDR1 LNHDA, CDR2 SQIVND (reference sequence). Partial CDR3 DNA: TGTGCCAGTAGTACGGGTTCACCCAGCGAG. Translation gives CASSTGSPSE. The full CDR3 reads CASSTGSPSEQYF.

With respect to this clone: The CDR3 end is not reached by the read, which stops 3 residues before it; the germline J gene fills it in. The J gene is TRBJ2-3, the V gene TRBV29-1; TRBD2 matches 16 bases. Per the germline V gene, CDR1 is SQVTM and CDR2 is ANQGSEA. The V segment lost 0 bases and the J segment 5 bases; nucleotides outside the gene matches: 5. This CDR3 is 17 amino acids long. CDR3 DNA, as far as it was read: TGCAGCGTTGAAGATGGGACTAGCGGGGGGGTTAAAGATACG. Amino acids: CSVEDGTSGGVKDT. The whole CDR3 reads CSVEDGTSGGVKDTQYF.

On this clone: The read gets to within 3 residues of the CDR3 end, and the germline J gene fills in the rest. This chain links TRBV29-1 with TRBJ1-3; 9 bases map to TRBD1. Germline CDR1 SQVTM, CDR2 ANQGSEA. Trimming at V came to 6 bases and at J to 0 bases, leaving 3 bases not matched to a gene. The CDR3 is 14 residues long. The part of the CDR3 DNA that was read is TGCAGCGTACGGGACAGGGTCTCTGGAAACACC. Residues: CSVRDRVSGNT. The entire CDR3 protein reads CSVRDRVSGNTIYF.

With respect to this clone: The CDR3 goes on 3 residues after the read ends, and that part is filled in from the germline J gene. The chain recombines TRBV20-1 with TRBJ2-1, with TRBD1 as a possible D gene (8 bases). Germline lookup yields CDR1 DFQATT and CDR2 SNEGSKA (reference sequence). V was clipped by 3 bases and J by 6 bases, with 18 bases between them. The length of the CDR3 is 15 residues. CDR3 sequence reads: CSASIRQGRVNEQFF. The sequenced CDR3 bases are TGCAGTGCTAGCATAAGACAGGGGAGGGTCAATGAG.

Worth noting for this clone: The CDR3 extends 3 residues past the end of the read, so its final part is completed from the germline J gene. The chain combines TRBV10-3 with TRBJ2-5; no clear D gene. Germline CDR1 and CDR2: ENHRY and SYGVKD. Trimming shortened V by 11 bases and J by 1 base, and 17 bases separated the two germline ends. The CDR3 contains 14 residues. Partial CDR3 DNA: TGTGCCCCCCAATTTGGTGTCAGCCAAGAGACC. Translated, it gives CAPQFGVSQET. The whole CDR3 region reads CAPQFGVSQETQYF.

Note on this clone: The read halts 3 residues ahead of the CDR3 end, with the missing end drawn from the germline J gene. The chain recombines TRBV6-1 with TRBJ1-5, with TRBD1 identical over 7 bases. CDR1 MNHNS and CDR2 SASEGT come from the germline V gene. There are 15 residues in the CDR3. V was clipped by 3 bases and J by 4 bases; unmatched bases: 6. The CDR3 loop is CASSDLQGTNQPQHF. The CDR3 DNA, read in part, is TGTGCCAGCAGTGACCTACAGGGGACAAATCAGCCC.

On this clone itself: The missing CDR3 end, 3 residues past where the read stops, is filled in from the germline J gene. The chain combines TRBV19 with TRBJ1-4; D is uncertain. The CDR3 sequence is 16 residues long. The V gene's germline CDR1 is LNHDA and CDR2 SQIVND (reference sequence). V lost 3 bases to trimming and J lost 3 bases, with 14 bases between them. The chain's CDR3 is CASSIGGGVANEKLFF. The covered CDR3 bases are TGTGCCAGTAGTATTGGCGGCGGGGTTGCTAATGAAAAA.

As for this clone: The read terminates 3 residues ahead of where the CDR3 ends, so the germline J gene completes it. The rearrangement joins TRBV30 to TRBJ1-1; D is possibly TRBD1 (5 bases). From germline, CDR1 is GTSNPN and CDR2 SVGIG (reference sequence). The germline V and J ends were trimmed by 7 bases and 0 bases, with 9 bases remaining between them. The CDR3 runs to 12 residues. The chain's CDR3 is CAYGTLNTEAFF. The sequenced CDR3 bases are TGTGCCTACGGGACTTTGAACACTGAA.

As regards this clone: With the read ending 3 residues before the CDR3 end, the germline J gene is used to fill in that end. The sample has other DNA sequences that encode this CDR3 too. The chain couples TRBV20-1 to TRBJ2-1; TRBD2 agrees at 7 bases. CDR1 and CDR2 from the germline V gene are DFQATT and SNEGSKA (reference sequence). This CDR3 spans 14 amino acids. V trimming: 0 bases; J trimming: 4 bases; junction bases outside the gene matches: 3. CDR3 DNA, as far as it was read: TGCAGTGCTAGAGAAGCTAGCGGTTACAATGAG. This encodes CSAREASGYNE. The full CDR3 protein reads CSAREASGYNEQFF.

As to this clone: The read finishes 3 residues shy of the CDR3 end, and the germline J gene is used to complete it. The chain couples TRBV15 to TRBJ2-7, with D possibly TRBD1 on 6 matching bases. Trimming removed 0 bases from V and 5 bases from J, with 14 bases in between. The CDR3 has 15 residues. Germline CDR1 and CDR2: LNHNV and YYDKDF (reference sequence). The CDR3 spells CATSRDSGTIDEQYF. Partial CDR3 DNA: TGTGCCACCAGCAGAGACTCCGGGACAATCGACGAG.

In the case of this clone: Read data end 3 residues before the CDR3 end; the end is taken from the germline J gene. The chain combines TRBV5-4 with TRBJ2-2, with 7 bases aligning to TRBD1. Trimming cost V 6 bases and J 2 bases; bases outside gene matches: 7. The CDR3 is 15 amino acids. CDR1 and CDR2 from the germline V gene are SGHNT and YYREEE (reference sequence). This chain's CDR3 is CASTPGQANTGELFF. The DNA read from the CDR3 is TGTGCCAGCACCCCTGGACAGGCAAACACCGGGGAG.

With respect to this clone: The CDR3 end lies 3 residues beyond the end of the read and is filled in from the germline J gene. The rearrangement uses TRBV2 and TRBJ2-5, with 16 nucleotides matching TRBD2. The CDR3 consists of 15 residues. Trimming took 6 bases from V and 5 from J; bases not matched to a gene: 3. Germline V CDR1 and CDR2: SNHLY, FYNNEI. The CDR3: CASRGLAGGSETQYF. The CDR3 DNA, read in part, is TGTGCCAGCAGGGGACTAGCGGGGGGGTCGGAGACC.

As concerns this clone: The CDR3 extends 3 residues past the end of the read, so its final part is completed from the germline J gene. The V and J genes are TRBV2 and TRBJ1-5; 7 positions agree with TRBD1. The CDR3 has 15 amino acids. Per the germline V gene, CDR1 is SNHLY and CDR2 is FYNNEI. Germline trimming cut 10 bases from V and 3 bases from J; bases unmatched to any gene: 12. The CDR3 spells CATREGASPNQPQHF. CDR3 DNA, as far as it was read: TGTGCCACCCGGGAGGGGGCGTCACCCAATCAGCCC.